This entry lists 29 T cell receptor beta chains sequenced from one sample in a study of blood T cell repertoires in COVID-19. TCRdb's table, derived via immunoSEQ multiplex PCR, lists solely in-frame clones and lacks some. The sample shows around 250,000 clones, about 83% of them seen only once. Sequenced input: peripheral blood. The receptors originated from a man younger than 45 who had recovered from COVID-19.

The gene calls are TRBV23-1 and TRBJ1-6; D possibly corresponds to TRBD1 (5 bases). TRBV23-1 is an open reading frame whose function is uncertain. The germline V and J ends were trimmed by 11 bases and 6 bases, with 14 bases remaining between them. This CDR3 has 13 residues. CDR3 DNA sequence: TGCGCCGACGCGGGACGCGTTAATTCACCCCTCCACTTT. This encodes CADAGRVNSPLHF.

This clone has only one observation. This rearrangement joins TRBV6-1 to TRBJ2-3; D may be TRBD2 (5 bases). Germline V gene data show CDR1 as MNHNS and CDR2 as SASEGT. Trimming removed 2 bases at V and 2 bases at J, with 14 bases between. There are 16 residues in the CDR3. The CDR3 bases are TGTGCCAGCAGTGAATCGAGAGGGTCAGCCACAGATACGCAGTATTTT. Translation: CASSESRGSATDTQYF.

This clone was seen more than once but under ten times. The chain recombines TRBV10-2 with TRBJ2-3; 8 positions match TRBD2. The CDR3 has 14 amino acids. Trimming at V came to 9 bases and at J to 9 bases, leaving 14 bases not matched to a gene. Germline loops: CDR1 WSHSY, CDR2 SAAADI. CDR3 sequence reads: CASQGAGDTKTQYF. CDR3 DNA: TGCGCCAGTCAAGGAGCGGGGGACACTAAAACGCAGTATTTT.

The J gene is TRBJ1-3, the V gene TRBV7-2; D is perhaps TRBD1 (5 bases). Trimming cost V 5 bases and J 4 bases, with 24 bases left between them. This CDR3 contains 18 residues. The germline CDR1 and CDR2 sequences are SGHTA and FQGNSA. The DNA for the CDR3 is TGTGCCAGCAGCCCCCAAAGTGCTGGGGCATCTTCGGGAAACACCATATATTTT. It specifies CASSPQSAGASSGNTIYF.

A note on this clone: This sample also contains other DNA sequences that code for the same CDR3. The chain is built from TRBV7-3 and TRBJ2-1; D is ambiguous. V was clipped by 2 bases and J by 0 bases, with 5 bases between them. The length of the CDR3 is 14 residues. Germline V gives CDR1 SGHTA, CDR2 FQGTGA. The CDR3: CASSLGSSYNEQFF. The CDR3 nucleotides are TGTGCCAGCAGCTTAGGCAGCTCCTACAATGAGCAGTTCTTC.

The chain recombines TRBV14 with TRBJ1-1, with a tentative D call TRBD1 (5 bases). The germline V gene has CDR1 SGHDN and CDR2 FVKESK. With 0 bases removed from V and 2 bases from J, the gap between germline ends came to 13 bases. The CDR3 has 16 amino acids. The CDR3 coding sequence is TGTGCCAGCAGCCAAGATCGGGGGGTTTTAAACACTGAAGCTTTCTTT. Translating gives CASSQDRGVLNTEAFF.

This rearrangement joins TRBV29-1 to TRBJ1-1; D is uncertain. Trimming stripped 1 base from V and 3 bases from J, with 6 bases between. Germline lookup yields CDR1 SQVTM and CDR2 ANQGSEA. The CDR3 sequence is 12 residues long. CDR3 in DNA: TGCAGCGTTGAAGTGAGAGACACTGAAGCTTTCTTT. Residues: CSVEVRDTEAFF. The variable domain in full, with the rest retrieved from reference TRBV29-1 and TRBJ1-1, is SAVISQKPSRDICQRGTSLTIQCQVDSQVTMMFWYRQQPGQSLTLIATANQGSEATYESGFVIDKFPISRPNLTFSTLTVSNMSPEDSSIYLCSVEVRDTEAFFGQGTRLTVV.

This chain uses TRBV6-4 with TRBJ2-3; 9 nucleotides agree with TRBD1. The CDR3 has 17 residues. J lost 1 base, V lost 6 bases, and 11 bases had no gene match. Germline CDR1 and CDR2: MRHNA and SNTAGT. This CDR3 reads CASSPGTGPDGTDTQYF. The CDR3 DNA follows: TGTGCCAGCAGCCCCGGGACAGGGCCTGACGGCACAGATACGCAGTATTTT.

As concerns this clone: Within the sample, other DNA sequences also encode this same CDR3. This rearrangement joins TRBV7-2 to TRBJ1-1, with TRBD1 identical over 8 bases. This CDR3 comprises 16 residues. Germline lookup yields CDR1 SGHTA and CDR2 FQGNSA. V lost 1 base to trimming and J lost 2 bases; unmatched junction nucleotides: 6. This CDR3 reads CASSLEAGGFNTEAFF. The CDR3 DNA reads as TGTGCCAGCAGCTTAGAAGCAGGGGGCTTTAACACTGAAGCTTTCTTT.

The chain uses TRBV7-8 and TRBJ1-5, with D perhaps TRBD1 (5 bases). CDR1 and CDR2 from the germline V gene are SGHVS and FQNEAQ. The V end was cut by 8 bases, the J end by 9 bases, with 14 bases between. There are 12 residues in the CDR3. The CDR3: CASGAGRTPQHF. CDR3 in DNA: TGTGCCAGCGGGGCAGGCAGAACGCCCCAGCATTTT.

The chain has TRBV4-1 and TRBJ1-1; D gene ambiguous. Per the germline V gene, CDR1 is MGHRA and CDR2 is YSYEKL. The CDR3 loop spans 16 amino acids. Trimming removed 4 bases from V and 1 base from J, with 16 bases in between. The CDR3 sequence is CASSLTQSGPNTEAFF. DNA for the CDR3: TGCGCCAGCAGCCTGACCCAGTCGGGTCCGAACACTGAAGCTTTCTTT.

DNA for the CDR3: TGTGCCAGCAGCTCAAACCAGGGAGGGGAAGCTTTCTTT. It is translated as CASSSNQGGEAFF. V and J are TRBV13 and TRBJ1-1; maybe TRBD1 (5 bases). Germline V CDR1 and CDR2: PRHDT, FYEKMQ (reference sequence). Trimming took 4 bases from V and 8 from J, leaving 14 bases between them. This CDR3 is built from 13 residues.

V gene TRBV6-5 combines with J gene TRBJ1-2; 10 bases align to TRBD1. The CDR3 is 14 residues long. The V segment lost 7 bases and the J segment 8 bases; nucleotides outside the gene matches: 10. The germline gives CDR1 MNHEY, CDR2 SVGAGI. CDR3 protein: CASTKTGGSRGYTF. The CDR3 coding sequence is TGTGCCAGCACCAAGACAGGGGGCTCGCGAGGCTACACCTTC.

The genes are TRBV10-3 and TRBJ1-2; D unresolved. The germline V gene has CDR1 ENHRY and CDR2 SYGVKD. The CDR3 spans 10 residues. V was shortened by 3 bases and J by 8 bases, with 4 bases between the two germline ends. The chain's CDR3 is CAISDRGYTF. Here the CDR3 DNA reads TGTGCCATCAGTGACCGGGGCTACACCTTC.

The V gene is TRBV29-1, the J gene TRBJ2-7; perhaps TRBD1 as D (5 bases). CDR3 length equals 15 residues. Deletions cut 6 bases from V and 0 bases from J, with 18 bases between. Germline CDR1 and CDR2: SQVTM and ANQGSEA. The CDR3 coding sequence is TGCAGCGTGACCAGGGTGGAGCTCCTCTCCTACGAGCAGTACTTC. This sequence encodes CSVTRVELLSYEQYF.

This clone has more than one count but fewer than ten. The chain has TRBV19 and TRBJ2-5; 9 positions match TRBD1. CDR3 length: 13 residues. CDR1 is LNHDA, CDR2 SQIVND, per germline (reference sequence). With V trimmed by 6 bases and J by 6 bases, 5 bases remained unmatched. This chain's CDR3 is CASSRDRVKTQYF. CDR3 DNA sequence: TGTGCCAGTAGCAGGGACAGGGTCAAGACCCAGTACTTC.

This chain joins TRBV20-1 and TRBJ1-2; the D gene is possibly TRBD1 (6 bases). Trimming took off 3 bases at V and 1 base at J, with 24 bases between the two ends. Germline V gene sequence: CDR1 DFQATT, CDR2 SNEGSKA (reference sequence). This CDR3 contains 18 residues. CDR3 coding DNA: TGCAGTGCTAGTGATCATGGAGACAGGACCGTACTTAACTATGGCTACACCTTC. Its protein is CSASDHGDRTVLNYGYTF.

The gene calls are TRBV3-1 (or the pseudogene TRBV3-2) and TRBJ1-1; 8 bases are shared with TRBD1. CDR1 is LGHDT, CDR2 YNNKEL, per germline (reference sequence). The CDR3 extends over 15 amino acids. V was clipped by 3 bases and J by 4 bases; unmatched bases: 7. The CDR3 DNA reads TGTGCCAGCAGCCACGCGGACAGGGCGGTCACTGAAGCTTTCTTT. It yields the protein CASSHADRAVTEAFF.

J is TRBJ2-5 and V is TRBV29-1; 7 bases are shared with TRBD1. J was trimmed by 5 bases and V by 0 bases; bases with no gene match: 3. The V gene's germline CDR1 is SQVTM and CDR2 ANQGSEA. The CDR3 loop spans 13 amino acids. The CDR3 sequence is CSVEEVRGETQYF. CDR3 nucleotide sequence: TGCAGCGTTGAAGAGGTCAGGGGGGAGACCCAGTACTTC.

This CDR3 is CASSFTYQETQYF. The CDR3, as DNA: TGTGCCAGCAGCTTCACATACCAAGAGACCCAGTACTTC. The rearrangement uses TRBV5-5 and TRBJ2-5; D not certain. Germline-derived CDR1 and CDR2 are SGHKS and YYEKEE (reference sequence). The CDR3 length is 13 residues. The V and J ends lost 2 bases and 0 bases respectively, with 5 bases between them.

This chain connects TRBV7-6 to TRBJ2-1; D is possibly TRBD1 (6 bases). CDR1 is SGHVS, CDR2 FNYEAQ, per germline. The CDR3 is made up of 14 amino acids. With 4 bases removed from V and 6 bases from J, the gap between germline ends came to 13 bases. CDR3 in DNA: TGTGCCAGCAGCTCCGTACAGGGTTTCAATGAGCAGTTCTTC. Translated, it gives CASSSVQGFNEQFF.

This chain links TRBV12-2 with TRBJ1-2; the listed D gene, TRBD1, was not tested against the DNA. TRBV12-2 is reported as a pseudogene. The CDR3 runs 15 residues. In DNA form, the CDR3 reads TGTGCAAGTCGCCGAAGACACACAGGCTTCTATGGCTACACCTTC. Amino acids: CASRRRHTGFYGYTF.

The V gene is TRBV15, the J gene TRBJ2-5; maybe TRBD1 (6 bases). V lost 0 bases and J 2 bases, leaving 13 bases between the germline ends. The length of the CDR3 is 16 residues. Germline V gene sequence: CDR1 LNHNV, CDR2 YYDKDF (reference sequence). The CDR3 bases are TGTGCCACCAGCAGAGAGAACCACAGGGCGCAAGAGACCCAGTACTTC. Its translation: CATSRENHRAQETQYF.

The chain is built from TRBV28 and TRBJ1-3; weak D call: TRBD1 (6 bases). CDR1 is MDHEN and CDR2 is SYDVKM in the germline V gene. CDR3 length equals 15 residues. Trimming took 3 bases from V and 0 from J, leaving 9 bases between them. The CDR3 reads CASSFAGASGNTIYF. In DNA form, the CDR3 reads TGTGCCAGCAGTTTCGCAGGGGCCTCTGGAAACACCATATATTTT.

The V gene is TRBV7-8, the J gene TRBJ2-6, with 7 bases matching TRBD1. This CDR3 is 16 amino acids long. Looked up from germline, CDR1 is SGHVS and CDR2 is FQNEAQ. Trimming at V came to 4 bases and at J to 0 bases, leaving 3 bases not matched to a gene. The CDR3 DNA follows: TGTGCCAGCAGCTGGGACAGCCACTCTGGGGCCAACGTCCTGACTTTC. Its translation is CASSWDSHSGANVLTF.

This sequence joins TRBV7-3 and TRBJ2-1; 7 bases match TRBD1. The V and J ends lost 5 bases and 2 bases, in that order; junction bases with no gene match: 3. The CDR3 spans 14 residues. Germline assignment: CDR1 SGHTA and CDR2 FQGTGA. The DNA for the CDR3 is TGTGCCAGCAGCCTACAGGGGCCCTACAATGAGCAGTTCTTC. It is translated as CASSLQGPYNEQFF.

The chain couples TRBV19 to TRBJ1-6; possible D gene TRBD1, 6 bases. The CDR3 is 14 residues long. Trimming pared 7 bases from V and 7 bases from J, leaving 14 bases between. Germline CDR1 and CDR2: LNHDA and SQIVND (reference sequence). The CDR3 DNA reads TGTGCCAGTACGGGGGGCCAGGTAAATTCACCCCTCCACTTT. This encodes CASTGGQVNSPLHF.

The chain couples TRBV10-3 to TRBJ1-5, with unresolved D. Germline-derived CDR1 and CDR2 are ENHRY and SYGVKD. Trimming shortened V by 2 bases and J by 6 bases, and 8 bases separated the two germline ends. CDR3 length: 13 amino acids. Here the CDR3 reads CAISEGLGQPQHF. In nucleotides, the CDR3 is TGTGCCATCAGTGAGGGGCTCGGTCAGCCCCAGCATTTT.

V is TRBV7-9 and J is TRBJ1-1; TRBD1 aligns across 7 bases. In germline, CDR1 is SEHNR, CDR2 FQNEAQ (reference sequence). V was clipped by 5 bases and J by 1 base; unmatched bases: 7. This CDR3 comprises 15 residues. The CDR3 DNA reads TGTGCCAGCAGCCCCAGACAGGGCCGGAACACTGAAGCTTTCTTT. Protein: CASSPRQGRNTEAFF.